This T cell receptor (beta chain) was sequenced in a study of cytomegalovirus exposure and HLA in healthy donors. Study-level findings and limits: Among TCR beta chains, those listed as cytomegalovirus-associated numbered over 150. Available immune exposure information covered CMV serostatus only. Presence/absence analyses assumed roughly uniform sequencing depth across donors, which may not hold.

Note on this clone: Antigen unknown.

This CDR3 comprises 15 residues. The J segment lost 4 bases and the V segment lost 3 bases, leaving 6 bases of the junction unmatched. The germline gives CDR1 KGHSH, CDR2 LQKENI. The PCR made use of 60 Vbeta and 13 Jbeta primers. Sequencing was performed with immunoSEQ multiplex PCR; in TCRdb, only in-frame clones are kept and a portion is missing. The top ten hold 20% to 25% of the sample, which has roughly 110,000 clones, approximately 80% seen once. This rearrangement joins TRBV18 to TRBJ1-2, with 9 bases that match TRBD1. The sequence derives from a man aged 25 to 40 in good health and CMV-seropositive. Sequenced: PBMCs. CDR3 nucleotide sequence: TGTGCCAGCTCACCTACGACAGGGGGTCGCTATGGCTACACCTTC. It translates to CASSPTTGGRYGYTF.